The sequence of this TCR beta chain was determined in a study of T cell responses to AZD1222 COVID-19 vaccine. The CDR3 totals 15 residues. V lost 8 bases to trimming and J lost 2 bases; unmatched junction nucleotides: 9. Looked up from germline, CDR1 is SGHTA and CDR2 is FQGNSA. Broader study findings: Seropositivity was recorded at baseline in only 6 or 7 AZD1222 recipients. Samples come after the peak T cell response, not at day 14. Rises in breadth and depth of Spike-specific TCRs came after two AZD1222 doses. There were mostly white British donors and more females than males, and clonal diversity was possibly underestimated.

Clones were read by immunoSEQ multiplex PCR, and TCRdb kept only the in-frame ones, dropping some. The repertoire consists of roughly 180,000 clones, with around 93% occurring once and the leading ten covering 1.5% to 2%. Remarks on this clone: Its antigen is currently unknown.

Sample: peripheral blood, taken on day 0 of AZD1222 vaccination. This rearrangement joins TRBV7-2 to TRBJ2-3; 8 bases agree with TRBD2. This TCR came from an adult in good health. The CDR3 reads CASGLVAGPTDTQYF. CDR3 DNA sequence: TGTGCCAGCGGTCTGGTAGCGGGACCCACAGATACGCAGTATTTT.